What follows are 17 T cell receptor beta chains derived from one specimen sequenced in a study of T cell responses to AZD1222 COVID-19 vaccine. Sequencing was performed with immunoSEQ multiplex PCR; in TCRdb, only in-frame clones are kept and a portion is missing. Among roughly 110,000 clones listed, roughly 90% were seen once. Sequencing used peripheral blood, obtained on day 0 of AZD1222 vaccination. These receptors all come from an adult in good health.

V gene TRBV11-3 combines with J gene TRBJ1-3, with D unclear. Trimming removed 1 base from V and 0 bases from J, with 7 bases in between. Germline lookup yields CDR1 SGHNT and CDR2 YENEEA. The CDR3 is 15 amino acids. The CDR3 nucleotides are TGTGCCAGCAGCTTAGTAGGCGACTCTGGAAACACCATATATTTT. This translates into CASSLVGDSGNTIYF.

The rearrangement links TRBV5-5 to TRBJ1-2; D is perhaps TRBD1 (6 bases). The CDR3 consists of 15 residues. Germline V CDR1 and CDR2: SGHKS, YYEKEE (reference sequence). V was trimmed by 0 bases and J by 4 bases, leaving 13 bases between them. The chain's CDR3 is CASSLVAGDGYGYTF. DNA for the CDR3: TGTGCCAGCAGCTTGGTTGCAGGGGACGGCTATGGCTACACCTTC.

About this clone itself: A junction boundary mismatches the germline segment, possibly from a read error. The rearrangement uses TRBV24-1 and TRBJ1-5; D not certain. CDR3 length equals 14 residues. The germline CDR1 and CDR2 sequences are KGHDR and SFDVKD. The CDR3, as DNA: TGTGCCACTAGTGGGAAGTCAACCAATCAGCCCCAGCATTTT. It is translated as CATSGKSTNQPQHF.

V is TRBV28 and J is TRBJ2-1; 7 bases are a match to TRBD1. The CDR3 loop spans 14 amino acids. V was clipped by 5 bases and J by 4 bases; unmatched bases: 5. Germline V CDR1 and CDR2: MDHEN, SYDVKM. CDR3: CASSRQGGYNEQFF. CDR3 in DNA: TGTGCCAGCAGTAGACAGGGTGGGTACAATGAGCAGTTCTTC.

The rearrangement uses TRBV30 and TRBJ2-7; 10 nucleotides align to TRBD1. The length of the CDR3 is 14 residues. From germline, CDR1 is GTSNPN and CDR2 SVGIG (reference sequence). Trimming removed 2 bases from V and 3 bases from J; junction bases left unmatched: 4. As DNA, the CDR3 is TGTGCCTGGAGTTCCGGGACAGGGGACTACGAGCAGTACTTC. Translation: CAWSSGTGDYEQYF.

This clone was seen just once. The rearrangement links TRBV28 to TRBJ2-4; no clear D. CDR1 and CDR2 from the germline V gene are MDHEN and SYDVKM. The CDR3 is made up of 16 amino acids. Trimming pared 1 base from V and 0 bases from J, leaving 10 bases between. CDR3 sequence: CASSLYVPLAKNIQYF. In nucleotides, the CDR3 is TGTGCCAGCAGTTTATATGTCCCACTAGCCAAAAACATTCAGTACTTC.

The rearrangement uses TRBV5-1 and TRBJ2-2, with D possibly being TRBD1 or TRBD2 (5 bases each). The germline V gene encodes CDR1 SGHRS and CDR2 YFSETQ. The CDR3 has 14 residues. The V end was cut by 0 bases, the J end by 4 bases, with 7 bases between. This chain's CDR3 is CASSLEGTTGELFF. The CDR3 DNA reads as TGCGCCAGCAGCTTGGAGGGGACCACCGGGGAGCTGTTTTTT.

The CDR3 protein is CASSPNQGQGPYGYTF. CDR3 sequence (DNA): TGTGCCAGCTCACCTAACCAAGGACAGGGACCTTATGGCTACACCTTC. The chain is built from TRBV18 and TRBJ1-2, with 8 nucleotides matching TRBD1. The germline CDR1 and CDR2 sequences are KGHSH and LQKENI. The CDR3 has 16 amino acids. The J segment lost 5 bases and the V segment lost 3 bases, leaving 11 bases of the junction unmatched.

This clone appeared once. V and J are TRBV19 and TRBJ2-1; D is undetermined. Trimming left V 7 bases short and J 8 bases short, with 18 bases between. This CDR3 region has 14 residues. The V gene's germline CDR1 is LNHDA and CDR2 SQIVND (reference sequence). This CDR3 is CASMLSGASHEQFF. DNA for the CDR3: TGTGCCAGTATGTTATCCGGAGCCTCCCATGAGCAGTTCTTC.

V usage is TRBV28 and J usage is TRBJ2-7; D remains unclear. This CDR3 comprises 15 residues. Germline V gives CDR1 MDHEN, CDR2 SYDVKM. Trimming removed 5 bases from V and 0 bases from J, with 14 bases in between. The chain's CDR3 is CASSPPVWHSYEQYF. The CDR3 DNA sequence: TGTGCCAGCAGTCCGCCGGTCTGGCACTCCTACGAGCAGTACTTC. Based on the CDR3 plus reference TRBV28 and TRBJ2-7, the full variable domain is DVKVTQSSRYLVKRTGEKVFLECVQDMDHENMFWYRQDPGLGLRLIYFSYDVKMKEKGDIPEGYSVSREKKERFSLILESASTNQTSMYLCASSPPVWHSYEQYFGPGTRLTVT.

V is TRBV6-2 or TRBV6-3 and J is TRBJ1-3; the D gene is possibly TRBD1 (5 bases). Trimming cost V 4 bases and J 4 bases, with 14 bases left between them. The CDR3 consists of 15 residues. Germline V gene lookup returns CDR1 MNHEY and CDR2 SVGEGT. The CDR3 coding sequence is TGTGCCAGCAGTTTTACCGGGACTTCAGGAAACACCATATATTTT. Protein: CASSFTGTSGNTIYF.

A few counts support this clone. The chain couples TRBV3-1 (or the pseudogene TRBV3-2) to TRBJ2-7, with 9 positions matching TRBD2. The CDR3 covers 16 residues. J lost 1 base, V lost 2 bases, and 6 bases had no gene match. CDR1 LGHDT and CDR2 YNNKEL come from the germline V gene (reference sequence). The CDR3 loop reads CASSQRGAGGSYEQYF. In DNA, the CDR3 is TGTGCCAGCAGCCAAAGGGGAGCGGGGGGATCCTACGAGCAGTACTTC.

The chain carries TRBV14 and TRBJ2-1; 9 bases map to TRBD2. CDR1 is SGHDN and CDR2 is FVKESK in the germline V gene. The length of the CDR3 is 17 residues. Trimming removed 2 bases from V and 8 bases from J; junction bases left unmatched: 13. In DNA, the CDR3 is TGTGCCAGCAGCCAAAGGTCAGGGGCTAGCGGGGTCGATGAGCAGTTCTTC. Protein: CASSQRSGASGVDEQFF.

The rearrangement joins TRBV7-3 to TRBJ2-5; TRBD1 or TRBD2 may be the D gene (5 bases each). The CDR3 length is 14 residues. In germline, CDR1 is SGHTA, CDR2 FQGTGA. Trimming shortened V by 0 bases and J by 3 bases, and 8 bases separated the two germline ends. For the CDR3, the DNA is TGTGCCAGCAGCTTAACCGGGACGAAAGAGACCCAGTACTTC. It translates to CASSLTGTKETQYF.

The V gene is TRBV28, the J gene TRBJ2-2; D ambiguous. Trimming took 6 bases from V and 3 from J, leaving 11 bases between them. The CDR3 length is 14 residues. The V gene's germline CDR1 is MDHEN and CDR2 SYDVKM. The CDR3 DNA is TGTGCCAGCAGCCTCCGTATGTACACCGGGGAGCTGTTTTTT. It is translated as CASSLRMYTGELFF.

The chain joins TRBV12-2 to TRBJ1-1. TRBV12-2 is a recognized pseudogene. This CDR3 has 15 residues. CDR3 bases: TGTGCAAGTCGCTTAGGATCAGGACGAAACACTGAAGCTTTCTTT. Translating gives CASRLGSGRNTEAFF.

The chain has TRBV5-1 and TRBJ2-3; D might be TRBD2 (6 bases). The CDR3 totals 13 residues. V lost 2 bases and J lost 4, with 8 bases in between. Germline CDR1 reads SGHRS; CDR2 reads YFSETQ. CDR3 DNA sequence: TGCGCCAGCAGCTTCTCGGGGGCAGATACGCAGTATTTT. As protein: CASSFSGADTQYF.